This is a list of T cell receptor beta chains from one sample in a study of PD-1 blockade in classical Hodgkin lymphoma. Profiling relied on immunoSEQ multiplex PCR, and the TCRdb table lists in-frame clones only, not all of them. This table holds under 65,000 clones, 80% to 90% found once. Sequencing used peripheral blood mononuclear cells (PBMCs), obtained at baseline. These receptors originate from a human donor with classical Hodgkin lymphoma. Each CDR3 is given with its conserved first and last residue. A D gene is named only where the DNA matches it firmly. Size is omitted from some rows. Given values are once, few, many or a class for expanded clones.

>TRBD2|TRBV7-8|15|.|TRBJ2-3
CASSLGAGGMDTQYF
TGTGCCAGCAGCTTGGGAGCGGGGGGAATGGATACGCAGTATTTT
>.|TRBV20-1|10|.|TRBJ2-1
CSASGHEQFF
TGCAGTGCTTCGGGGCATGAGCAGTTCTTC
>TRBD2|TRBV6-5|15|once|TRBJ2-5
CASSTGTSGEETQYF
TGTGCCAGCAGTACCGGGACTAGCGGGGAAGAGACCCAGTACTTC
>TRBD1|TRBV9|13|.|TRBJ2-1
CASSGQGGNEQFF
TGTGCCAGCAGCGGACAGGGGGGCAATGAGCAGTTCTTC
>.|TRBV7-2|14|.|TRBJ1-4
CASSQDRGNEKLFF
TGTGCCAGCAGTCAGGATCGGGGAAATGAAAAACTGTTTTTT
>TRBD2|TRBV13|14|.|TRBJ2-7
CASSSAGGPYEQYF
TGTGCCAGCAGCTCAGCGGGGGGGCCCTACGAGCAGTACTTC
>.|TRBV7-6|16|.|TRBJ2-1
CASSRRLVSSYNEQFF
TGTGCCAGCAGCCGGAGGCTAGTTAGCTCCTACAATGAGCAGTTCTTC
>.|TRBV5-1|15|.|TRBJ1-1
CASSSPNRGNTEAFF
TGCGCCAGCAGCTCCCCCAACCGGGGGAACACTGAAGCTTTCTTT
>.|TRBV7-9|15|.|TRBJ1-1
CASSPPGGGGTEAFF
TGTGCCAGCAGCCCCCCCGGTGGGGGCGGCACTGAAGCTTTCTTT
>TRBD1|TRBV5-5|13|.|TRBJ1-2
CASSPGQGKGYTF
TGTGCCAGCAGCCCCGGACAGGGGAAAGGCTACACCTTC
>.|TRBV6-1|15|.|TRBJ2-7
CASSAVRTASYEQYF
TGTGCCAGCAGTGCCGTGAGGACAGCCTCCTACGAGCAGTACTTC
>.|TRBV6-5|13|.|TRBJ2-5
CASSTPNTETQYF
TGTGCCAGCAGTACCCCGAATACGGAGACCCAGTACTTC
>.|TRBV2|14|.|TRBJ1-1
CASSEPPRGTEAFF
TGTGCCAGCAGTGAGCCACCGAGGGGGACTGAAGCTTTCTTT
>TRBD1|TRBV7-2|14|.|TRBJ1-4
CASSSRTGDEKLFF
TGTGCCAGCAGCTCAAGGACAGGAGACGAAAAACTGTTTTTT
>TRBD1|TRBV9|14|.|TRBJ2-2
CASTDRANTGELFF
TGTGCCAGCACAGACAGGGCGAACACCGGGGAGCTGTTTTTT
>TRBD1|TRBV27|12|.|TRBJ2-7
CASSWTGSEQYF
TGTGCCAGCAGTTGGACAGGGAGCGAGCAGTACTTC
>TRBD1|TRBV29-1|13|.|TRBJ1-1
CSGVGQGGTEAFF
TGCAGCGGGGTCGGACAGGGAGGCACTGAAGCTTTCTTT
>.|TRBV18|13|few|TRBJ1-6
CASYEGGKSPLHF
TGTGCCAGCTACGAGGGGGGAAAGTCACCCCTCCACTTT
>.|TRBV9|16|.|TRBJ2-4
CASSPDGTLAKNIQYF
TGTGCCAGCAGCCCGGACGGTACCCTAGCCAAAAACATTCAGTACTTC
>.|TRBV29-1|14|.|TRBJ1-1
CSGGRYLGGTEAFF
TGCAGCGGGGGCCGATACCTCGGAGGGACTGAAGCTTTCTTT
>.|TRBV30|14|.|TRBJ1-4
CAWVGRAQNEKLFF
TGTGCCTGGGTCGGGCGCGCACAGAATGAAAAACTGTTTTTT
>TRBD2|TRBV2|13|.|TRBJ2-1
CATNSGGVNEQFF
TGTGCCACAAATAGCGGGGGGGTTAATGAGCAGTTCTTC
>.|TRBV10-2|15|.|TRBJ2-7
CASSESTGFWHEQYF
TGCGCCAGCAGTGAGTCCACCGGGTTTTGGCACGAGCAGTACTTC
>.|TRBV27|13|.|TRBJ2-6
CASTGTGANVLTF
TGTGCCAGCACAGGGACTGGGGCCAACGTCCTGACTTTC
>.|TRBV13|15|.|TRBJ2-3
CASSSWASSRDTQYF
TGTGCCAGCAGCTCGTGGGCCTCATCTAGGGATACGCAGTATTTT
>.|TRBV7-9|14|.|TRBJ2-7
CASSPGGLFYEQYF
TGTGCCAGCAGCCCAGGGGGACTCTTCTACGAGCAGTACTTC